The rows below give T cell receptor beta chains drawn from one sample of a study of blood T cell repertoires in COVID-19. The protocol was immunoSEQ multiplex PCR, while the TCRdb copy is restricted to in-frame clones and leaves out a portion. The data show under 250,000 clones, 80% to 90% seen once. Sequencing was done on a sample of PBMCs or T cells enriched from blood (not recorded which). All receptors derive from a woman in her twenties or thirties with acute COVID-19. The CDR3 runs from the conserved cysteine through the conserved F or W. Each record gives: CDR3 protein, CDR3 DNA, D gene, clone size, J gene, V gene. D genes are given only for firm matches. The listing skips clone size in some rows; elsewhere it reads once, few, many or a size class.

CASSPPGQGTSPLHF TGTGCCAGCTCACCACCGGGACAGGGGACTTCACCCCTCCACTTT TRBD1 few TRBJ1-6 TRBV18
CASSPGQLIIDTEAFF TGTGCCAGCAGCCCGGGACAGCTCATAATAGACACTGAAGCTTTCTTT TRBD1 few TRBJ1-1 TRBV7-9
CASSPGVGGYTF TGTGCCAGCAGCCCGGGGGTAGGTGGCTACACCTTC . . TRBJ1-2 TRBV14
CSARRRKLFF TGCAGCGCTCGGCGGAGAAAACTGTTTTTT . . TRBJ1-4 TRBV29-1
CASSQDYVNTEAFF TGTGCCAGCAGCCAAGATTATGTGAACACTGAAGCTTTCTTT . few TRBJ1-1 TRBV3-1/TRBV3-2
CASSPWSSGTANTEAFF TGTGCCAGCAGCCCATGGTCATCCGGGACAGCGAACACTGAAGCTTTCTTT TRBD1 once TRBJ1-1 TRBV3-1/TRBV3-2
CASSYIPGQNEKLFF TGCGCCAGCAGCTATATCCCAGGGCAAAATGAAAAACTGTTTTTT . . TRBJ1-4 TRBV5-1
CASSRTSVTEAFF TGCGCCAGCAGCCGAACAAGCGTAACTGAAGCTTTCTTT . . TRBJ1-1 TRBV4-3
CASSVRTGGTEAFF TGCGCCAGCAGCGTAAGAACAGGGGGCACTGAAGCTTTCTTT TRBD1 . TRBJ1-1 TRBV5-1
CASSYTGDYGYTF TGTGCCAGCAGTTATACAGGAGACTATGGCTACACCTTC . . TRBJ1-2 TRBV6-2/TRBV6-3
CASSFREDTIYF TGTGCCAGCAGCTTCCGAGAGGACACCATATATTTT . . TRBJ1-3 TRBV7-9
CASSQVDRNGYTF TGTGCCAGCAGCCAGGTCGACAGAAATGGCTACACCTTC . . TRBJ1-2 TRBV4-2
CASSQEGLPGNEQFF TGCGCCAGCAGCCAAGAAGGACTCCCGGGCAATGAGCAGTTCTTC . once TRBJ2-1 TRBV4-1
CASSLALRGADVYEQYF TGCGCCAGCAGCTTGGCTCTCAGGGGGGCCGACGTCTACGAGCAGTACTTC . . TRBJ2-7 TRBV5-1
CASSQGQGDEKLFF TGCGCCAGCAGCCAGGGACAGGGGGATGAAAAACTGTTTTTT TRBD1 . TRBJ1-4 TRBV4-1
CASSPFGQLNQPQHF TGTGCCAGCAGCCCGTTCGGACAGCTTAATCAGCCCCAGCATTTT . . TRBJ1-5 TRBV3-1/TRBV3-2
CASTYNREGTEAFF TGTGCCAGTACCTACAACAGGGAGGGCACTGAAGCTTTCTTT . few TRBJ1-1 TRBV19
CASSPGADLEQYF TGTGCCAGCTCACCAGGGGCCGATCTCGAGCAGTACTTC . . TRBJ2-7 TRBV18
CASSHYDRNTEAFF TGTGCCAGCAGCCACTATGACAGGAACACTGAAGCTTTCTTT . . TRBJ1-1 TRBV25-1
CASSYEVIYNEQFF TGTGCCAGCAGTTACGAGGTAATATACAATGAGCAGTTCTTC . . TRBJ2-1 TRBV6-6
CASSLAGGNVQETQYF TGTGCCAGCAGCTTGGCGGGGGGAAATGTCCAAGAGACCCAGTACTTC TRBD2 . TRBJ2-5 TRBV7-2
CASSPEVASPLHF TGCGCCAGCAGCCCCGAGGTGGCTTCACCCCTCCACTTT . . TRBJ1-6 TRBV5-1
CASIYNTGPYGYTF TGTGCCAGCATCTATAATACAGGGCCCTATGGCTACACCTTC . . TRBJ1-2 TRBV5-8
CASLSTVRTTDTQYF TGTGCCAGCCTTTCGACAGTTCGAACCACAGATACGCAGTATTTT . . TRBJ2-3 TRBV6-6
CASSQAGSYGYTF TGCGCCAGCAGCCAGGCCGGGAGCTATGGCTACACCTTC . . TRBJ1-2 TRBV4-1
CASSLTGSGSPLHF TGCGCCAGCAGCCTAACTGGCAGCGGTTCACCCCTCCACTTT . . TRBJ1-6 TRBV4-1
CASGLVLTGTSIEQFF TGTGCTAGTGGTTTGGTACTCACCGGGACATCCATTGAGCAGTTCTTC . few TRBJ2-1 TRBV12-5
CASSQDWQGGSGANVLTF TGCGCCAGCAGCCAAGATTGGCAGGGTGGGTCTGGGGCCAACGTCCTGACTTTC . . TRBJ2-6 TRBV4-3
CASSGSPAAYGYTF TGTGCCAGTAGCGGGTCCCCTGCGGCCTATGGCTACACCTTC . . TRBJ1-2 TRBV19
CSVGQGMGSPLHF TGCAGCGTTGGTCAGGGGATGGGCTCACCCCTCCACTTT . . TRBJ1-6 TRBV29-1
CASSETGQFPYEQYF TGTGCCAGCAGTGAAACAGGACAGTTCCCCTACGAGCAGTACTTC . . TRBJ2-7 TRBV6-1
CASSSWTGDFTGELFF TGTGCCAGCAGCTCGTGGACAGGGGACTTTACCGGGGAGCTGTTTTTT TRBD1 . TRBJ2-2 TRBV7-6
CASSLGTFGGGAGEQFF TGTGCCAGCAGCTTAGGGACCTTTGGCGGGGGGGCAGGTGAGCAGTTCTTC TRBD2 . TRBJ2-1 TRBV7-6
CASSQYIQTETQYF TGTGCCAGCAGCCAATACATTCAAACGGAGACCCAGTACTTC . . TRBJ2-5 TRBV16
CASSLEGTGIRVNEQFF TGTGCCAGCAGCTTAGAAGGGACAGGTATACGGGTCAATGAGCAGTTCTTC TRBD1 . TRBJ2-1 TRBV13
CASRTGEPNGYTF TGTGCCAGCAGGACAGGGGAACCAAATGGCTACACCTTC TRBD1 . TRBJ1-2 TRBV6-5
CASCRQGTEAFF TGTGCCAGCTGCAGACAGGGCACTGAAGCTTTCTTT TRBD1 . TRBJ1-1 TRBV7-9
CASSTSNRATYGYTF TGTGCCAGTTCTACTAGTAACAGGGCCACCTATGGCTACACCTTC . . TRBJ1-2 TRBV19
CASRPGFDNSPLHF TGCGCCAGCAGACCAGGGTTTGATAATTCACCCCTCCACTTT . . TRBJ1-6 TRBV5-1
CASSLPYGLTYNEQFF TGTGCCAGCAGCTTACCATACGGACTGACTTACAATGAGCAGTTCTTC . . TRBJ2-1 TRBV7-6
CASSIYTEGLNTEAFF TGTGCCAGTAGTATTTACACGGAGGGATTAAACACTGAAGCTTTCTTT . . TRBJ1-1 TRBV19
CASNGQGTDTQYF TGTGCCAGCAACGGACAGGGCACAGATACGCAGTATTTT TRBD1 . TRBJ2-3 TRBV12-3/TRBV12-4
CASSFGQGSLSYNEQFF TGTGCCAGCAGCTTTGGACAGGGTTCTCTCTCCTACAATGAGCAGTTCTTC TRBD1 . TRBJ2-1 TRBV5-5
CASSQDKLRLEQYF TGCGCCAGCAGCCAAGATAAGCTGCGACTTGAGCAGTACTTC . few TRBJ2-7 TRBV4-1
CAISESPPGYGYTF TGTGCCATCAGTGAGAGCCCACCGGGCTATGGCTACACCTTC . . TRBJ1-2 TRBV10-3
CASSPGDVGPQHF TGTGCCAGCAGTCCGGGGGATGTCGGGCCCCAGCATTTT . . TRBJ1-5 TRBV12-3/TRBV12-4
CASSSHQETQYF TGTGCCAGCAGCTCACATCAAGAGACCCAGTACTTC . once TRBJ2-5 TRBV7-6
CASSSFVTGELFF TGTGCCAGCAGTTCCTTTGTGACCGGGGAGCTGTTTTTT . . TRBJ2-2 TRBV27
CASSPDRPTGEQYF TGTGCCAGCAGCCCGGACAGGCCAACTGGGGAGCAGTACTTC TRBD1 few TRBJ2-7 TRBV7-8
CASSFSSGANVLTF TGTGCCAGCAGTTTCAGCTCTGGGGCCAACGTCCTGACTTTC . . TRBJ2-6 TRBV6-6
CATGGTGELFF TGTGCCACCGGGGGTACCGGGGAGCTGTTTTTT . . TRBJ2-2 TRBV10-3